The text below deals with one TCR beta chain. This table comes from immunoSEQ multiplex PCR, and its TCRdb copy is limited to in-frame clones, with some not included. The table includes a few hundred thousand clones, 75% to 90% detected once. The CDR3 contains 15 residues. CDR1 is SGHTA and CDR2 is FQGNSA in the germline V gene. The J segment lost 3 bases and the V segment lost 5 bases, leaving 5 bases of the junction unmatched. This record comes from a study of blood T cell repertoires in COVID-19. Study-wide context: T cells, B-cell-depleted T cells, or PBMCs provided the cDNA or gDNA that served as material.

Individuals aged 18 to 89 years were recruited from 20 to 25 US areas. Sequencing used PBMCs or T cells enriched from blood (not recorded which). The V gene is TRBV7-2, the J gene TRBJ2-3, with 10 bases lining up with TRBD2. The receptor's source is a woman aged 18-29 years who had recovered from COVID-19. This CDR3 reads CASSGASGGTDTQYF. CDR3 nucleotides: TGTGCCAGCAGCGGCGCTAGCGGGGGAACAGATACGCAGTATTTT.